The rows below give T cell receptor beta chains drawn from one sample of a study of T cells after yellow fever vaccination. TCRdb redid the calling of the 5' RACE reads with MiXCR, one entry per CDR3 protein. The table lists 200,000 to 250,000 distinct CDR3 sequences, approximately 3.2% of them singletons, with about 3% in the top ten. This specimen was CD4+ T cells sorted from PBMCs, taken 10 days after the yellow fever booster vaccination. These receptors were collected from a man aged 18 to 35 who received the YFV17D yellow fever vaccine. The CDR3 runs from the conserved cysteine through the conserved F or W. D genes are given only for firm matches. Only some rows state a clone size, as once, few, many or a class for expanded clones.

j_gene,d_gene,v_gene,abundance,CDR3aa,CDR3nt
TRBJ2-2,TRBD2,TRBV25-1,-,CASSHGLALGTGELFF,TGTGCCAGCAGTCACGGACTAGCCCTGGGCACCGGGGAGCTGTTTTTT
TRBJ2-5,-,TRBV7-2,many,CASRPLGGQETQYF,TGTGCCAGCAGACCTCTCGGGGGCCAAGAGACCCAGTACTTC
TRBJ1-4,TRBD1,TRBV4-3,many,CASSHLTGTDEKLFF,TGCGCCAGCAGCCACTTAACCGGGACAGATGAAAAACTGTTTTTT
TRBJ1-4,-,TRBV5-1,many,CASSFGSTNEKLFF,TGCGCCAGCAGCTTTGGCAGTACTAATGAAAAACTGTTTTTT
TRBJ1-5,-,TRBV15,-,CATSKQGYQPQHF,TGTGCCACCAGCAAACAGGGTTATCAGCCCCAGCATTTT
TRBJ2-3,-,TRBV5-1,-,CASSRGAGSTDTQYF,TGCGCCAGCTCTCGGGGGGCAGGGAGCACAGATACGCAGTATTTT
TRBJ2-5,-,TRBV3-1,many,CASSPSGLQETQYF,TGTGCCAGCAGCCCCTCGGGACTCCAAGAGACCCAGTACTTC
TRBJ2-6,TRBD2,TRBV12-3/TRBV12-4,-,CASSFRRRGLTLRANVLTF,TGTGCCAGCAGTTTTAGGCGGCGGGGGTTAACTCTTAGGGCCAACGTCCTGACTTTC
TRBJ2-1,-,TRBV12-3/TRBV12-4,few,CASSSELSSYNEQFF,TGTGCCAGCAGTTCGGAGTTAAGCTCCTACAATGAGCAGTTCTTC
TRBJ2-7,TRBD1,TRBV5-4,few,CASSFDRGYEQYF,TGTGCCAGCAGTTTCGACAGGGGCTACGAGCAGTACTTC
TRBJ2-4,TRBD1,TRBV20-1,-,CSAPGTGGARDIQYF,TGCAGTGCCCCCGGGACAGGGGGCGCGAGGGACATTCAGTACTTC
TRBJ2-1,TRBD2,TRBV12-3/TRBV12-4,many,CASSPRTSQYDEQFF,TGTGCCAGCAGTCCCCGGACTAGTCAGTACGATGAGCAGTTCTTC
TRBJ1-2,-,TRBV5-1,few,CASSFLIGRDHGGYTF,TGCGCCAGCAGCTTTCTCATTGGCCGGGACCATGGAGGCTACACCTTC
TRBJ2-1,-,TRBV11-2,many,CASSDYGGTYNEQFF,TGTGCCAGCAGCGACTATGGGGGTACCTACAATGAGCAGTTCTTC